Below, 11 T cell receptor beta chains from the same sample are listed, as sequenced in a study of neurological immune-mediated disorders. TCRdb re-called the 5' RACE reads through MiXCR, storing one row per CDR3 protein. The profile shows more than 45,000 distinct CDR3 sequences, 10% of them singletons. Source material: PBMCs. Source of these receptors: a woman in her thirties or forties with HTLV-1-associated myelopathy (HAM/TSP).

In this sample, this clonotype turned up many times. The chain couples TRBV20-1 to TRBJ2-1; a possible D gene is TRBD2 (5 bases). From germline, CDR1 is DFQATT and CDR2 SNEGSKA (reference sequence). This CDR3 has 11 amino acids. V was clipped by 3 bases and J by 9 bases, with 9 bases between them. The CDR3, as DNA: TGCAGTGCTAGCCTCCGGGGTGAGCAGTTCTTC. It encodes CSASLRGEQFF.

This clonotype was seen at least ten times. This chain connects TRBV20-1 to TRBJ1-2; D is perhaps TRBD1 (5 bases). This CDR3 contains 13 residues. Per germline, CDR1 DFQATT and CDR2 SNEGSKA (reference sequence). Trimming removed 3 bases at V and 4 bases at J, with 12 bases between. This chain's CDR3 is CSASPGLSYGYTF. CDR3 DNA sequence: TGCAGTGCTAGCCCGGGGCTGTCCTATGGCTACACCTTC.

By share of the sample, this clonotype is medium-sized. This chain links TRBV5-1 with TRBJ2-2; D ambiguous. V was clipped by 0 bases and J by 3 bases, with 6 bases between them. The length of the CDR3 is 14 residues. Germline V gene sequence: CDR1 SGHRS, CDR2 YFSETQ. CDR3 sequence: CASSLVRHTGELFF. CDR3 bases: TGCGCCAGCAGCTTGGTCAGGCACACCGGGGAGCTGTTTTTT.

This clonotype was observed at least ten times. One end of the junction fails to match germline, which may point to a read error. The rearrangement joins TRBV5-1 to TRBJ2-4; no definite D call. Germline lookup yields CDR1 SGHRS and CDR2 YFSETQ. The CDR3 is made up of 15 amino acids. CDR3 loop: CTSSLVGLVENIQYF. The CDR3 DNA follows: TGCACCAGCAGCTTGGTCGGGCTAGTCGAAAACATTCAGTACTTC.

This clonotype was detected many times. The rearrangement links TRBV7-8 to TRBJ1-5; 8 nucleotides align to TRBD1. V dropped 3 bases and J dropped 4; count of bases not matched to a gene: 5. This CDR3 is 15 amino acids long. Per germline, CDR1 SGHVS and CDR2 FQNEAQ. The CDR3 loop reads CASSFSRGRNQPQHF. Written as DNA, the CDR3 is TGTGCCAGCAGCTTTAGCAGGGGGCGGAATCAGCCCCAGCATTTT.

This clonotype has at least ten counts. The chain has TRBV4-3 and TRBJ1-5; 7 positions agree with TRBD1. CDR1 LGHNA and CDR2 YSLEER come from the germline V gene. V shed 5 bases, J shed 7 bases, and the junction held 5 bases outside the gene matches. The CDR3 covers 13 residues. CDR3 DNA: TGCGCCAGCAGCTATTCCAGGGGGCAGCCCCAGCATTTT. It is translated as CASSYSRGQPQHF.

This clonotype occurred many times. The rearrangement uses TRBV7-2 and TRBJ2-3; D may be TRBD2 (5 bases). The germline V gene encodes CDR1 SGHTA and CDR2 FQGNSA. V gave up 4 bases and J gave up 4 bases, with 12 bases separating them. CDR3 length equals 14 residues. CDR3 protein: CASSSGSAADTQYF. The DNA of the CDR3 is TGTGCCAGCAGCTCGGGATCAGCTGCAGATACGCAGTATTTT. Full variable domain (missing parts from reference TRBV7-2 and TRBJ2-3): GAGVSQSPSNKVTEKGKDVELRCDPISGHTALYWYRQSLGQGLEFLIYFQGNSAPDKSGLPSDRFSAERTGGSVSTLTIQRTQQEDSAVYLCASSSGSAADTQYFGPGTRLTVL.

This clonotype was observed many times. J is TRBJ1-2 and V is TRBV6-1; D gene ambiguous. The CDR3 sequence is 13 residues long. Trimming removed 2 bases from V and 4 bases from J, with 8 bases in between. CDR1 is MNHNS and CDR2 is SASEGT in the germline V gene. The CDR3 region has the DNA TGTGCCAGCAGTGAATTTGGCAGCTATGGCTACACCTTC. It translates to CASSEFGSYGYTF.

This clonotype was detected ten times or more. The CDR3 DNA reads as TGTGCCAGCAGCTTCCCCGAGGCAGAAGAGACCCAGTACTTC. Protein: CASSFPEAEETQYF. The genes are TRBV12-3 or TRBV12-4 and TRBJ2-5, with no clear D. The CDR3 runs to 14 residues. The V end lost 6 bases, the J end lost 3 bases, and 14 bases lay between the germline ends.

The sample holds many counts of this clonotype. The V and J genes are TRBV3-2 and TRBJ2-4. TRBV3-2 is labeled a pseudogene. The CDR3 loop spans 12 amino acids. CDR3: CASSPDGNIQYF. CDR3 coding DNA: TGTGCCAGCAGCCCGGACGGAAACATTCAGTACTTC.

Comment on this clonotype: Given a much more abundant clone one base away, this may be a read error. The V and J genes are TRBV30 and TRBJ2-3; no firm D call. V lost 2 bases and J 6 bases, leaving 9 bases between the germline ends. From germline, CDR1 is GTSNPN and CDR2 SVGIG (reference sequence). The CDR3 sequence is 12 residues long. The CDR3 spells CAWSMATDTQYF. CDR3 DNA: TGTGCCTGGAGTATGGCTACTGATACGCAGTATTTT.